This TCR beta chain comes out of a study of blood T cell repertoires in COVID-19. The repertoire was sequenced with immunoSEQ multiplex PCR; TCRdb's copy has only in-frame clones and lacks some. The sample records about 130,000 clones, just under 85% being singletons. This clone was observed once. Germline assignment: CDR1 SGHVS and CDR2 FQNEAQ. This CDR3 has 15 residues. Trimming removed 5 bases from V and 4 bases from J, with 17 bases in between. V gene TRBV7-8 combines with J gene TRBJ2-5; D possibly corresponds to TRBD2 (5 bases). The receptor was derived from a woman between 50 and 59 years old with acute or convalescent COVID-19. The sequenced sample consisted of peripheral blood. The CDR3 DNA reads as TGTGCCAGCAGCGGAGCTGAAGGACTTTCAGAGACCCAGTACTTC. Amino acid sequence: CASSGAEGLSETQYF.